One sample yielded the 4 T cell receptor beta chains listed below, sequenced in a study of shared clonotypes between healthy human individuals (dated by TCRdb to about 2020). Preparation of the library involved the immunoSEQ multiplex PCR assay. TCRdb took over this immuneACCESS table, retaining in-frame rearrangements with V and J assigned. Such tables are incomplete; in checked studies, under half of the missing clones stem from an unresolved V gene, and the remainder is unexplained. The sample table holds 80,000 to 100,000 clones, of which 60% to 70% were seen once. The top ten constitute 50% of the sample. The source material was memory CD8+ T cells sorted from blood. This specimen's cell subset or site label, interpreted: CD45RO+ cells pooled with CCR7-negative TemRA cells. These receptor sequences come from a man younger than 40 in good health.

The chain recombines TRBV7-6 with TRBJ1-4; D remains ambiguous. This CDR3 is built from 14 residues. Germline lookup yields CDR1 SGHVS and CDR2 FNYEAQ. Trimming left V 1 base short and J 0 bases short, with 3 bases between. The CDR3, as DNA: TGTGCCAGCAGCTTAGGGACAACTAATGAAAAACTGTTTTTT. Amino acid sequence: CASSLGTTNEKLFF.

This chain connects TRBV30 to TRBJ1-5, with 7 nucleotides matching TRBD1. This CDR3 spans 14 amino acids. Germline lookup yields CDR1 GTSNPN and CDR2 SVGIG (reference sequence). With 5 bases clipped from V and 0 bases from J, the junction kept 4 bases outside the gene matches. Written as DNA, the CDR3 is TGTGCCTGGTCGACAGGGAATAGCAATCAGCCCCAGCATTTT. The encoded protein is CAWSTGNSNQPQHF.

The gene calls are TRBV5-1 and TRBJ2-7; D is ambiguous. Germline V gene sequence: CDR1 SGHRS, CDR2 YFSETQ. Trimming pared 4 bases from V and 2 bases from J, leaving 13 bases between. This CDR3 contains 14 residues. The CDR3 loop is CASSITGGAYEQYF. The CDR3 DNA sequence: TGCGCCAGCAGCATAACTGGCGGAGCCTACGAGCAGTACTTC.

This chain connects TRBV6-6 to TRBJ2-5, with D possibly TRBD2 on 6 matching bases. The CDR3 sequence is 16 residues long. V was clipped by 2 bases and J by 2 bases, with 15 bases between them. CDR1 and CDR2 (germline): MNHNY, SVGAGI (reference sequence). CDR3 sequence: CASSYDRDSAQETQYF. CDR3 DNA sequence: TGTGCCAGCAGTTACGACCGGGACTCAGCACAAGAGACCCAGTACTTC.